The next 19 T cell receptor beta chains were all read from a single sample in a study of identifying expanded T cells in peripheral blood. TCRdb keeps only in-frame clones here, not all; method: immunoSEQ multiplex PCR. The sample includes under 85,000 clones, 65% to 85% of them seen just once. Sequencing was performed on blood. These receptor sequences come from a person aged 18 to 70 in good health.

The J gene is TRBJ2-1, the V gene TRBV2, with D uncertain. The germline CDR1 and CDR2 sequences are SNHLY and FYNNEI. The CDR3 length is 15 residues. The germline V and J ends were trimmed by 3 bases and 0 bases, with 9 bases remaining between them. The CDR3 DNA follows: TGTGCCAGCAGTGAGCTGGGGTCCTCCTACAATGAGCAGTTCTTC. It specifies CASSELGSSYNEQFF.

The chain combines TRBV29-1 with TRBJ2-7, with D uncertain. This CDR3 has 15 residues. The V end lost 5 bases, the J end lost 2 bases, and 19 bases lay between the germline ends. The germline V gene has CDR1 SQVTM and CDR2 ANQGSEA. CDR3 in amino acids: CSVSSPWAGTYEQYF. The CDR3 bases are TGCAGCGTTTCTTCCCCGTGGGCAGGCACCTACGAGCAGTACTTC.

The V gene is TRBV9, the J gene TRBJ2-3; D is perhaps TRBD1 or TRBD2 (6 bases each). Germline CDR1 SGDLS, CDR2 YYNGEE. CDR3 size: 16 residues. V dropped 0 bases and J dropped 5 bases, with 16 bases sitting between them. In nucleotides, the CDR3 is TGTGCCAGCAGCGTAGAATGGGGGGCACTTGAAGATACGCAGTATTTT. This encodes CASSVEWGALEDTQYF.

This chain links TRBV2 with TRBJ2-2; TRBD1 agrees at 12 bases. Germline V gives CDR1 SNHLY, CDR2 FYNNEI. Trimming cost V 6 bases and J 2 bases; bases outside gene matches: 1. There are 15 residues in the CDR3. The CDR3 DNA is TGTGCCAGCAGGGGACAGGGGGCCAACACCGGGGAGCTGTTTTTT. Residues: CASRGQGANTGELFF.

The J gene is TRBJ2-7, the V gene TRBV6-5, with 9 bases lining up with TRBD1. V trimming: 5 bases; J trimming: 5 bases; junction bases outside the gene matches: 1. Germline assignment: CDR1 MNHEY and CDR2 SVGAGI. CDR3 length: 12 residues. The CDR3 loop reads CASSRTGDEQYF. In DNA, the CDR3 is TGTGCCAGCAGTCGGACAGGGGACGAGCAGTACTTC.

This clone occurred once. V gene TRBV23-1 combines with J gene TRBJ1-5; D is perhaps TRBD1 (6 bases). TRBV23-1 is placed among ORFs of uncertain function. The CDR3 is made up of 15 amino acids. Trimming left V 7 bases short and J 2 bases short, with 15 bases between. The CDR3 protein is CASTPDRIGNQPQHF. Written as DNA, the CDR3 is TGCGCCAGCACCCCCGACAGGATTGGCAATCAGCCCCAGCATTTT.

The chain links TRBV7-2 to TRBJ2-7; TRBD1 aligns across 7 bases. CDR3 length: 14 residues. Germline V gene sequence: CDR1 SGHTA, CDR2 FQGNSA. Germline trimming cut 1 base from V and 1 base from J; bases unmatched to any gene: 1. The CDR3 reads CASSLGGQSYEQYF. The CDR3 coding sequence is TGTGCCAGCAGCTTAGGGGGACAGTCCTACGAGCAGTACTTC.

This chain connects TRBV19 to TRBJ1-4; D unresolved. Trimming removed 5 bases from V and 2 bases from J, with 21 bases in between. This CDR3 has 18 residues. Germline CDR1 reads LNHDA; CDR2 reads SQIVND (reference sequence). The CDR3, as DNA: TGTGCCAGTAGTTCAATCGAGTCTCCCAGAATGACTAATGAAAAACTGTTTTTT. It encodes CASSSIESPRMTNEKLFF.

The chain combines TRBV6-4 with TRBJ2-3, with a tentative D call TRBD2 (6 bases). The CDR3 is 17 amino acids. Germline values: CDR1 MRHNA, CDR2 SNTAGT. The ends were cut back, 0 bases at V and 4 bases at J, with 17 bases in the middle. CDR3 residues: CASSDSFTGAPADTQYF. In DNA form, the CDR3 reads TGTGCCAGCAGTGACTCTTTTACGGGAGCCCCCGCAGATACGCAGTATTTT.

This clone was detected only a few times. The chain couples TRBV28 to TRBJ1-5; D not certain. This CDR3 has 14 residues. V dropped 1 base and J dropped 6 bases, with 10 bases sitting between them. CDR1 is MDHEN and CDR2 is SYDVKM in the germline V gene. The DNA for the CDR3 is TGTGCCAGCAGTTTATCCGGGCTCGGTCAGCCCCAGCATTTT. Its translation: CASSLSGLGQPQHF.

The chain combines TRBV28 with TRBJ2-1, with TRBD2 as a possible D gene (6 bases). Trimming pared 4 bases from V and 0 bases from J, leaving 16 bases between. The germline gives CDR1 MDHEN, CDR2 SYDVKM. This CDR3 is 17 amino acids long. The CDR3 sequence is CASSYLPGDGSYNEQFF. CDR3 sequence (DNA): TGTGCCAGCAGTTACTTGCCGGGGGATGGCTCCTACAATGAGCAGTTCTTC.

The chain has TRBV10-3 and TRBJ1-5; 9 bases map to TRBD1. CDR1 and CDR2 (germline): ENHRY, SYGVKD. Unmatched junction bases numbered 7, after V lost 5 bases and J lost 2 bases. The CDR3 covers 16 residues. CDR3 protein: CAISPGTGIGNQPQHF. CDR3 DNA sequence: TGTGCCATCAGTCCCGGGACAGGGATCGGCAATCAGCCCCAGCATTTT.

This clone was detected only a few times. The rearrangement uses TRBV29-1 and TRBJ2-3; D is ambiguous. In germline, CDR1 is SQVTM, CDR2 ANQGSEA. The V gene lost 2 bases and the J gene lost 0 bases, with 6 bases spanning the gap. The CDR3 loop spans 13 amino acids. The CDR3 DNA follows: TGCAGCGTTGAACCCACTAGCACAGATACGCAGTATTTT. The encoded protein is CSVEPTSTDTQYF.

The rearrangement links TRBV5-1 to TRBJ1-3; possibly TRBD1 for D (6 bases). The CDR3 has 15 residues. The V gene lost 4 bases and the J gene lost 6 bases, with 17 bases spanning the gap. Germline V gene sequence: CDR1 SGHRS, CDR2 YFSETQ. The CDR3 region has the DNA TGCGCCAGCAGCACGGGGTACAGGGAAGAAAACACCATATATTTT. Protein: CASSTGYREENTIYF.

The chain has TRBV11-3 and TRBJ2-7, with D uncertain. Germline lookup yields CDR1 SGHNT and CDR2 YENEEA. Trimming took off 3 bases at V and 5 bases at J, with 14 bases between the two ends. The CDR3 runs to 14 residues. The CDR3 reads CASSFHLKDHEQYF. The CDR3 DNA reads as TGTGCCAGCAGCTTCCACCTAAAGGACCACGAGCAGTACTTC.

The V and J genes are TRBV6-5 and TRBJ2-1; perhaps D is TRBD1 or TRBD2 (6 bases each). The V end was cut by 5 bases, the J end by 9 bases, with 11 bases between. The CDR3 is made up of 12 amino acids. Germline loops: CDR1 MNHEY, CDR2 SVGAGI. The CDR3 protein is CASSRGEVEQFF. Here the CDR3 DNA reads TGTGCCAGCAGTAGGGGGGAGGTTGAGCAGTTCTTC.

The chain is built from TRBV6-6 and TRBJ2-1; D gene unclear. The CDR3 extends over 14 amino acids. V was cut by 4 bases and J by 6 bases, with 13 bases left in between. Germline CDR1 and CDR2: MNHNY and SVGAGI (reference sequence). The CDR3 DNA follows: TGTGCCAGCAGTTTGCTAGATTTTGGCAATGAGCAGTTCTTC. Residues: CASSLLDFGNEQFF.

This chain connects TRBV4-1 to TRBJ1-1, with TRBD1 matching 12 bases. From germline, CDR1 is MGHRA and CDR2 YSYEKL. The CDR3 is 15 amino acids. Unmatched junction bases numbered 5, after V lost 5 bases and J lost 4 bases. The CDR3 region has the DNA TGCGCCAGCAGCTCGGGACAGGGGGCGGCCACTGAAGCTTTCTTT. Amino acids: CASSSGQGAATEAFF.

J is TRBJ1-3 and V is TRBV5-1; D possibly corresponds to TRBD1 (6 bases). The V end lost 1 base, the J end lost 0 bases, and 11 bases lay between the germline ends. CDR3 length: 16 residues. Germline CDR1 reads SGHRS; CDR2 reads YFSETQ. In DNA, the CDR3 is TGCGCCAGCAGCTTGACAGGGTCTCTCTCTGGAAACACCATATATTTT. This sequence encodes CASSLTGSLSGNTIYF.